These 24 T cell receptor beta chains share one sample of origin, sequenced in a study of beta chain features in type 1 diabetes. Their recognized antigens are unknown. The authors reverse transcribed all of the isolated RNA, so sequencing captured expressed TCRB transcripts. Libraries were prepared by immunoSEQ multiplex PCR; TCRdb keeps only in-frame clonotypes and omits some of them. The table shows a few hundred thousand clones, with 8.5% to 10% occurring only once. Overall study findings and caveats: TCRB CDR3s were moderately but significantly shorter in Type 1 diabetes patients in all four CD4+ subsets.

Sequencing was carried out using central memory CD4+ T cells from blood. The receptors derive from a man younger than 45 with type 1 diabetes.

This chain uses TRBV4-2 with TRBJ2-3; D remains ambiguous. V lost 0 bases to trimming and J lost 6 bases, with 7 bases between them. The CDR3 has 13 residues. CDR1 LGHNA and CDR2 YNFKEQ come from the germline V gene. The CDR3 DNA reads TGTGCCAGCAGCCAAGAACCATCGGATACGCAGTATTTT. This gives the protein CASSQEPSDTQYF.

In this sample, this clone turned up a few times. The DNA of the CDR3 is TGTGCCAGCAGTTCCAAAGGGACATCCACAGATACGCAGTATTTT. Translation gives CASSSKGTSTDTQYF. The chain carries TRBV27 and TRBJ2-3; tentatively, D is TRBD1 (6 bases). V gave up 4 bases and J gave up 2 bases, with 13 bases separating them. The V gene's germline CDR1 is MNHEY and CDR2 SMNVEV (reference sequence). The CDR3 extends over 15 amino acids.

This clone has more than one count but fewer than ten. The V gene is TRBV5-5, the J gene TRBJ2-5, with D maybe TRBD1 (5 bases). The ends were cut back, 1 base at V and 1 base at J, with 8 bases in the middle. The CDR3 is 14 amino acids. Per germline, CDR1 SGHKS and CDR2 YYEKEE (reference sequence). The CDR3 protein is CASSLTGVQETQYF. For the CDR3, the DNA is TGTGCCAGCAGCTTGACAGGTGTCCAAGAGACCCAGTACTTC. Complete variable domain (other parts from reference TRBV5-5 and TRBJ2-5): DAGVTQSPTHLIKTRGQQVTLRCSPISGHKSVSWYQQVLGQGPQFIFQYYEKEERGRGNFPDRFSARQFPNYSSELNVNALLLGDSALYLCASSLTGVQETQYFGPGTRLLVL.

Only a few counts were recorded for this clone. The chain has TRBV28 and TRBJ2-7, with D perhaps matching TRBD2 (6 bases). The CDR3 sequence is 13 residues long. Trimming pared 3 bases from V and 2 bases from J, leaving 8 bases between. Germline-derived CDR1 and CDR2 are MDHEN and SYDVKM. The DNA for the CDR3 is TGTGCCAGCAGTTTGGTAGCGGCCTACGAGCAGTACTTC. The encoded protein is CASSLVAAYEQYF.

This chain connects TRBV11-3 to TRBJ1-1; D is undetermined. This CDR3 comprises 13 residues. The V end lost 4 bases, the J end lost 0 bases, and 6 bases lay between the germline ends. Per germline, CDR1 SGHNT and CDR2 YENEEA. The CDR3 loop is CASSSGLNTEAFF. The CDR3 DNA reads TGTGCCAGCAGCTCTGGCTTGAACACTGAAGCTTTCTTT.

The chain carries TRBV11-2 and TRBJ1-1, with 10 nucleotides matching TRBD1. This CDR3 is built from 15 residues. From germline, CDR1 is SGHAT and CDR2 FQNNGV. Losses at the gene ends were 3 bases for V and 1 base for J; bases not matched to a gene: 2. DNA of the CDR3: TGTGCCAGCAGCTTCCGGGACAGGGGGAACACTGAAGCTTTCTTT. Translated: CASSFRDRGNTEAFF.

Concerning this clone itself: The germline gene is not matched at one end of the junction; a read error may be the cause. Different DNA sequences within this sample yield the same CDR3. The chain uses TRBV19 and TRBJ2-3; 9 bases line up with TRBD1. CDR1 is LNHDA, CDR2 SQIVND, per germline (reference sequence). The CDR3 contains 16 residues. In DNA form, the CDR3 reads TGCGCCAGTAGTACAGAGACGGGACAGGGTGGAGATACGCAGTATTTC. Its protein is CASSTETGQGGDTQYF.

This clone was counted a few times. V gene TRBV7-9 combines with J gene TRBJ2-2, with D perhaps matching TRBD1 (6 bases). The germline V and J ends were trimmed by 4 bases and 3 bases, with 12 bases remaining between them. Germline CDR1 and CDR2: SEHNR and FQNEAQ (reference sequence). The CDR3 spans 15 residues. The CDR3: CASSSEDRDTGELFF. CDR3 DNA: TGTGCCAGCAGCTCAGAGGACAGAGACACCGGGGAGCTGTTTTTT.

This clone was seen at least ten times. This sequence joins TRBV15 and TRBJ2-7; D possibly corresponds to TRBD2 (6 bases). CDR1 is LNHNV and CDR2 is YYDKDF in the germline V gene (reference sequence). V lost 0 bases to trimming and J lost 2 bases, with 11 bases between them. The CDR3 runs 15 residues. Here the CDR3 reads CATSRESSVAYEQYF. The CDR3 DNA reads TGTGCCACCAGCAGAGAGTCTAGCGTTGCCTACGAGCAGTACTTC.

This clone was detected ten times or more. V gene TRBV28 combines with J gene TRBJ2-7, with D tentatively TRBD1 or TRBD2 (5 bases each). Trimming took 4 bases from V and 4 from J, leaving 20 bases between them. This CDR3 is 16 amino acids long. CDR1 is MDHEN and CDR2 is SYDVKM in the germline V gene. Here the CDR3 reads CASSSAGGQGRYEQYF. CDR3 sequence (DNA): TGTGCCAGCAGTTCTGCGGGCGGGCAGGGAAGGTACGAGCAGTACTTC. The full variable domain, completed using reference TRBV28 and TRBJ2-7, is DVKVTQSSRYLVKRTGEKVFLECVQDMDHENMFWYRQDPGLGLRLIYFSYDVKMKEKGDIPEGYSVSREKKERFSLILESASTNQTSMYLCASSSAGGQGRYEQYFGPGTRLTVT.

This clone showed up just a few times. This chain connects TRBV7-2 to TRBJ2-1; perhaps TRBD1 as D (6 bases). The CDR3 is 14 residues long. Germline CDR1 is SGHTA and CDR2 is FQGNSA. With 1 base removed from V and 7 bases from J, the gap between germline ends came to 11 bases. The DNA for the CDR3 is TGTGCCAGCAGCTTAGTCAGGGGATGGAATGAGCAGTTCTTC. Translated, it gives CASSLVRGWNEQFF.

The chain joins TRBV6-4 to TRBJ1-2; D might be TRBD1 (5 bases). Trimming cost V 5 bases and J 5 bases, with 15 bases left between them. The CDR3 spans 14 residues. Germline values: CDR1 MRHNA, CDR2 SNTAGT. The CDR3, as DNA: TGTGCCAGCAGTCCGACCGGACATTTGTATGGCTACACCTTC. This encodes CASSPTGHLYGYTF.

The chain employs TRBV29-1 and TRBJ2-3; perhaps TRBD2 as D (5 bases). V lost 8 bases, J lost 3 bases, and 15 bases lay in between. This CDR3 has 13 amino acids. CDR1 and CDR2 from the germline V gene are SQVTM and ANQGSEA. The CDR3 nucleotides read TGCAGCTTGGTGGGAGTTGGGACAGATACGCAGTATTTT. It codes for CSLVGVGTDTQYF.

This chain connects TRBV2 to TRBJ2-5; 12 bases agree with TRBD2. The CDR3 consists of 14 residues. Trimming at V came to 6 bases and at J to 4 bases, leaving 3 bases not matched to a gene. CDR1 and CDR2 (germline): SNHLY, FYNNEI. The CDR3 protein is CASSRGLAGETQYF. As DNA, the CDR3 is TGTGCCAGCAGCCGGGGACTAGCGGGAGAGACCCAGTACTTC.

The V and J genes are TRBV5-1 and TRBJ2-3, with 11 nucleotides matching TRBD2. This CDR3 is built from 16 residues. From germline, CDR1 is SGHRS and CDR2 YFSETQ. The V and J ends lost 1 base and 1 base, in that order; junction bases with no gene match: 2. The CDR3 DNA reads TGCGCCAGCAGCTTGCAACTAGCGGGGGGCACAGATACGCAGTATTTT. Residues: CASSLQLAGGTDTQYF.

This clone was counted many times. The V and J genes are TRBV30 and TRBJ1-1; unclear D gene. Trimming left V 6 bases short and J 0 bases short, with 8 bases between. CDR3 length: 12 residues. The germline V gene has CDR1 GTSNPN and CDR2 SVGIG (reference sequence). CDR3 protein: CACTLLNTEAFF. CDR3 DNA sequence: TGTGCCTGCACACTTTTGAACACTGAAGCTTTCTTT.

The chain links TRBV2 to TRBJ2-1; 7 bases agree with TRBD1. This CDR3 has 11 amino acids. The germline V gene has CDR1 SNHLY and CDR2 FYNNEI. Trimming cost V 10 bases and J 15 bases; bases outside gene matches: 12. The CDR3 here is CATRRGGPAFF. DNA of the CDR3: TGTGCCACCAGAAGAGGGGGCCCCGCGTTCTTC. Variable domain in full (rest from reference TRBV2 and TRBJ2-1): EPEVTQTPSHQVTQMGQEVILRCVPISNHLYFYWYRQILGQKVEFLVSFYNNEISEKSEIFDDQFSVERPDGSNFTLKIRSTKLEDSAMYFCATRRGGPAFFGPGTRLTVL.

This clone was seen a handful of times. Additional DNA sequences in this sample encode the identical CDR3. The rearrangement uses TRBV18 and TRBJ1-5; 7 nucleotides match TRBD1. The germline V gene has CDR1 KGHSH and CDR2 LQKENI. CDR3 size: 16 residues. The J segment lost 1 base and the V segment lost 3 bases, leaving 6 bases of the junction unmatched. CDR3 DNA sequence: TGTGCCAGCTCACCGAACAGGGGCGGGAGCAATCAGCCCCAGCATTTT. Encoded protein: CASSPNRGGSNQPQHF.

This clone was seen more than once but under ten times. V is TRBV18 and J is TRBJ2-1, with D tentatively TRBD1 (6 bases). The length of the CDR3 is 15 residues. Germline CDR1 and CDR2: KGHSH and LQKENI. Trimming shortened V by 4 bases and J by 7 bases, and 17 bases separated the two germline ends. The CDR3 spells CASSQQGSRANEQFF. CDR3 DNA sequence: TGTGCCAGCTCACAGCAGGGGAGTCGGGCAAATGAGCAGTTCTTC.

This clone was counted between two and nine times. CDR3 sequence: CASSLSRDYEQYF. As DNA, the CDR3 is TGTGCCAGCAGCTTATCGAGGGACTACGAGCAGTACTTC. V is TRBV5-4 and J is TRBJ2-7, with a weak D call TRBD2 (5 bases). V was shortened by 2 bases and J by 3 bases, with 9 bases between the two germline ends. There are 13 residues in the CDR3. Germline V gene data show CDR1 as SGHNT and CDR2 as YYREEE (reference sequence).

Ten or more counts support this clone. V and J are TRBV5-8 and TRBJ2-7; tentative D call: TRBD2 (5 bases). The germline V gene has CDR1 SGHTS and CDR2 YDEGEE. The CDR3 has 13 residues. V was clipped by 0 bases and J by 5 bases, with 9 bases between them. The CDR3 reads CASSLEPRDEQYF. The CDR3 DNA follows: TGTGCCAGCAGCTTGGAGCCGAGGGACGAGCAGTACTTC.

J is TRBJ2-3 and V is TRBV5-1; TRBD2 aligns across 11 bases. V lost 4 bases, J lost 3 bases, and 7 bases stayed unmatched. The CDR3 is 16 residues long. Looked up from germline, CDR1 is SGHRS and CDR2 is YFSETQ. CDR3 in amino acids: CASSKGLAGGTDTQYF. CDR3 nucleotides: TGCGCCAGCAGCAAAGGACTAGCGGGCGGGACAGATACGCAGTATTTT.

CDR3 DNA: TGCAGCGTCTCCAACAGGGTTGACAACTATGGCTACACCTTC. It yields the protein CSVSNRVDNYGYTF. This chain uses TRBV29-1 with TRBJ1-2; D possibly corresponds to TRBD1 (6 bases). The CDR3 loop spans 14 amino acids. CDR1 is SQVTM and CDR2 is ANQGSEA in the germline V gene. The V gene lost 6 bases and the J gene lost 2 bases, with 16 bases spanning the gap. Filled out from reference TRBV29-1 and TRBJ1-2, the complete variable domain reads SAVISQKPSRDICQRGTSLTIQCQVDSQVTMMFWYRQQPGQSLTLIATANQGSEATYESGFVIDKFPISRPNLTFSTLTVSNMSPEDSSIYLCSVSNRVDNYGYTFGSGTRLTVV.

The chain carries TRBV7-8 and TRBJ1-2; D gene uncertain. The CDR3 is 15 amino acids. Germline lookup yields CDR1 SGHVS and CDR2 FQNEAQ. The V gene lost 5 bases and the J gene lost 6 bases, with 19 bases spanning the gap. CDR3 coding DNA: TGTGCCAGCAGCGCCTCCCATACGGGATCTGATGGCTACACCTTC. It specifies CASSASHTGSDGYTF.